The 4 T cell receptor beta chains below were found in one sample sequenced in a study of spatial heterogeneity in lung cancer. A single record per CDR3 protein comes from TCRdb applying MiXCR to the 5' RACE reads. The profile shows 7,300 or so distinct CDR3 sequences, roughly 8.8% of them singletons. Their target antigens are unknown. As to time point: sample taken at primary tumor resection. Findings and caveats of the study: Counts of expanded intratumoral alpha and beta TCRs tracked tumor mutation counts.

The sequencing used lung tumor tissue, collected at surgery. The receptors come from a male donor with early-stage non-small cell lung cancer.

This clonotype is medium-sized in the sample. The V gene is TRBV12-3 or TRBV12-4, the J gene TRBJ1-1; a possible D gene is TRBD1 (5 bases). There are 13 residues in the CDR3. The V and J ends lost 6 bases and 5 bases respectively, with 13 bases between them. As DNA, the CDR3 is TGTGCCAGCAGCCGGGGCCGGAAAACTGAAGCTTTCTTT. It yields the protein CASSRGRKTEAFF.

This clonotype has ten or more counts. V gene TRBV29-1 combines with J gene TRBJ2-7; the match to TRBD1 covers 10 bases. CDR1 and CDR2 from the germline V gene are SQVTM and ANQGSEA. The CDR3 totals 15 residues. V lost 2 bases to trimming and J lost 7 bases; unmatched junction nucleotides: 11. CDR3 in DNA: TGCAGCGTTGAACGAACCGGGACAGGGGTGGGAGAGCAGTACTTC. It encodes CSVERTGTGVGEQYF.

This clonotype qualifies as medium-sized. The genes are TRBV28 and TRBJ2-7, with 9 bases lining up with TRBD2. Germline V CDR1 and CDR2: MDHEN, SYDVKM. With V trimmed by 3 bases and J by 2 bases, 8 bases remained unmatched. The CDR3 length is 16 residues. The CDR3 protein is CASSFSLAGLTYEQYF. The CDR3 coding sequence is TGTGCCAGCAGTTTCTCACTAGCGGGTTTGACCTACGAGCAGTACTTC.

Ten or more counts support this clonotype. V and J are TRBV6-5 and TRBJ1-2; D call uncertain. Germline V gives CDR1 MNHEY, CDR2 SVGAGI. This CDR3 comprises 13 residues. V was cut by 6 bases and J by 2 bases, with 10 bases left in between. CDR3 amino acids: CASRSADNYGYTF. The CDR3 nucleotides are TGTGCCAGCAGGTCCGCAGACAACTATGGCTACACCTTC.